This TCR beta chain was sequenced during a study of CD8+ T cells in alopecia areata. Study details: Severity scoring for treated patients was based on the percentage of affected scalp area.

The germline gives CDR1 LNHNV, CDR2 YYDKDF (reference sequence). There are 13 residues in the CDR3. V lost 7 bases, J lost 7 bases, and 11 bases lay in between. Extraction and reverse transcription of RNA yielded cDNA as the sequencing template. The data were produced by immunoSEQ multiplex PCR, yet TCRdb's version contains in-frame clones alone and is incomplete. The table records around 200,000 clones, roughly three fifths of them present only once. Treatment in this sample: oral pan-JAK inhibitor, 5-10 mg twice daily. This receptor was obtained from a human donor with alopecia areata. This sequence joins TRBV15 and TRBJ1-6; D call uncertain. Sequenced here: CD8+ T cells sorted from blood, sampled at week 24, from a patient treated with tofacitinib. The CDR3 nucleotides are TGTGCCACCAATGGGGATTACAATTCACCCCTCCACTTT. Translation gives CATNGDYNSPLHF.